These 5 T cell receptor beta chains share one sample of origin, sequenced in a study of blood T cell repertoires in COVID-19. Generated by immunoSEQ multiplex PCR, the TCRdb table keeps only in-frame clones and is missing some. The profile shows roughly 60,000 clones, 70% to 90% of them singletons. The sequencing input was peripheral blood. These receptors were taken from an older man with acute or convalescent COVID-19.

In its sample, this clone was seen once. The rearrangement joins TRBV25-1 to TRBJ2-1, with 13 nucleotides matching TRBD2. Germline CDR1 reads MGHDK; CDR2 reads SYGVNS. The trim removed 2 bases at V and 3 bases at J, leaving 1 base unmatched. This CDR3 spans 16 amino acids. This chain's CDR3 is CASSETSGGDYNEQFF. CDR3 in DNA: TGTGCCAGCAGTGAAACTAGCGGGGGGGACTACAATGAGCAGTTCTTC.

CDR3 in amino acids: CASRYTGVDTQYF. DNA of the CDR3: TGTGCCAGCAGATATACAGGGGTAGATACGCAGTATTTT. The rearrangement links TRBV2 to TRBJ2-3; 7 bases fit TRBD1. J was trimmed by 5 bases and V by 6 bases; bases with no gene match: 5. The germline V gene has CDR1 SNHLY and CDR2 FYNNEI. This CDR3 comprises 13 residues.

V is TRBV5-1 and J is TRBJ2-3; 11 nucleotides match TRBD2. There are 17 residues in the CDR3. Germline values: CDR1 SGHRS, CDR2 YFSETQ. CDR3 sequence (DNA): TGCGCAACCAGGCAGGGGACCGGGACTAGCGGTTTAGATACGCAGTATTTT. It specifies CATRQGTGTSGLDTQYF.

The chain links TRBV20-1 to TRBJ1-5, with 10 bases lining up with TRBD1. Losses at the gene ends were 5 bases for V and 4 bases for J; bases not matched to a gene: 14. The CDR3 runs to 17 residues. Germline values: CDR1 DFQATT, CDR2 SNEGSKA (reference sequence). Here the CDR3 DNA reads TGCAGTGCTGGTGATCGGACAGGGGGAATAGGGAATCAGCCCCAGCATTTT. This encodes CSAGDRTGGIGNQPQHF.

The CDR3 reads CASSSPGQGARNLHF. The CDR3 DNA is TGTGCCAGCAGCTCGCCGGGACAGGGGGCGCGTAACCTCCACTTT. The gene calls are TRBV5-4 and TRBJ1-6; 12 nucleotides agree with TRBD1. The J segment lost 15 bases and the V segment lost 3 bases, leaving 10 bases of the junction unmatched. The CDR3 spans 15 residues. The germline V gene encodes CDR1 SGHNT and CDR2 YYREEE (reference sequence).